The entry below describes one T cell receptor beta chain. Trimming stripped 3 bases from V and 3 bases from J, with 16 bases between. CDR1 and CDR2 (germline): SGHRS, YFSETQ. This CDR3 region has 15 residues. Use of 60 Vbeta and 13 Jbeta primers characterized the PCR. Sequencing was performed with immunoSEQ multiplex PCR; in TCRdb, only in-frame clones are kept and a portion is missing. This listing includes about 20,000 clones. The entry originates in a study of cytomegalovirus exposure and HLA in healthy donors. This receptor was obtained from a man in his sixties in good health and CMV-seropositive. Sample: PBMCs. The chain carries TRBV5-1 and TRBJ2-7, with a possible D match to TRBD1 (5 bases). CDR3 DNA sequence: TGCGCCAGCAGCTACCGAGACAGAGCAGACTACGAGCAGTACTTC. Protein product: CASSYRDRADYEQYF.